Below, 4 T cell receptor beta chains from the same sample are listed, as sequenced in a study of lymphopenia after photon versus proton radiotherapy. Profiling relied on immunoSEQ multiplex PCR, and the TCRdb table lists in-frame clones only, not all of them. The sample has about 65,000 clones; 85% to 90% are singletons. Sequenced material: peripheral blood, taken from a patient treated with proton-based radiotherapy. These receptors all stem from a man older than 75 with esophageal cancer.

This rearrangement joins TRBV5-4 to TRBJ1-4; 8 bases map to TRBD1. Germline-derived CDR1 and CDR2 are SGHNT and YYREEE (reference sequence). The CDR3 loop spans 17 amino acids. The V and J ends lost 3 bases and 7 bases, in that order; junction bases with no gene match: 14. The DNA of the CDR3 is TGTGCCAGCAGCTGGGATAGACAGGGGAGAGGAATTGAAAAACTGTTTTTT. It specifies CASSWDRQGRGIEKLFF.

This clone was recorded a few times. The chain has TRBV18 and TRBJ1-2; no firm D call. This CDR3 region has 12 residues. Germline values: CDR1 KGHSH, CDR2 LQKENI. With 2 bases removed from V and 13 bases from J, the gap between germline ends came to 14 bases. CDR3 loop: CASSPSEGPLTF. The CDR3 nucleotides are TGTGCCAGCTCACCAAGTGAAGGGCCGCTCACCTTC.

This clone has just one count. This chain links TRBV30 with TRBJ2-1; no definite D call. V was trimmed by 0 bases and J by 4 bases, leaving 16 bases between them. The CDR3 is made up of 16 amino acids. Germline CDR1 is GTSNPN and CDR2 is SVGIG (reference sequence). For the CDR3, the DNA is TGTGCCTGGAGTGTTGGGCGGCTTTCTGGATACAATGAGCAGTTCTTC. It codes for CAWSVGRLSGYNEQFF.

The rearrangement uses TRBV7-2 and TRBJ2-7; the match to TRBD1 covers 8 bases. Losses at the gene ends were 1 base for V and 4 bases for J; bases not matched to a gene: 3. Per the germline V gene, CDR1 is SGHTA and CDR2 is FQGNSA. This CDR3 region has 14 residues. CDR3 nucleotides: TGTGCCAGCAGCTTAGAGGGGACAGGTTACGAGCAGTACTTC. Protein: CASSLEGTGYEQYF.